This TCR beta chain was identified in a study of beta chain features in type 1 diabetes. Study in general: Investigators examined approximately 100,000,000 sorted cells across all samples. Points from the study as a whole: Type 1 diabetes patients had TCRB CDR3s that were shorter (moderately but significantly so) in all four CD4+ subsets. Using cDNA template may skew counts toward highly expressing activated cells. No resolution was reached here on whether HLA type influences TCRB rearrangement.

V lost 3 bases to trimming and J lost 0 bases; unmatched junction nucleotides: 3. The CDR3 runs to 15 residues. Germline lookup yields CDR1 KGHSH and CDR2 LQKENI. This clone occurred a few times. Antigen specificity is unknown. Every bit of the isolated RNA underwent reverse transcription, so sequencing read expressed TCRB transcripts. Sequenced by immunoSEQ multiplex PCR; TCRdb stores in-frame clones only, minus some. The sample shows about 180,000 clones, approximately 8.4% of them seen only once. The J gene is TRBJ2-3, the V gene TRBV18; the match to TRBD2 covers 7 bases. The clonotype was recovered from a man younger than 35 with type 1 diabetes. Sequencing used central memory CD4+ T cells from blood. As DNA, the CDR3 is TGTGCCAGCTCACCGACTAGCCAGAGCACAGATACGCAGTATTTT. This sequence encodes CASSPTSQSTDTQYF.